This entry lists 21 T cell receptor beta chains sequenced from one sample in a study of metastatic and nonmetastatic thyroid tumors. Treatment of any kind had been given to no patient before thyroid surgery. TCRdb re-called the PCR reads with MiXCR. The sample carries around 23,000 clones, over 9.5% recorded once. Sequences were obtained from blood. The origin of the receptors is a female donor with papillary thyroid cancer or a benign thyroid nodule (not recorded which). Some clones in this sample may be carry-over from other donors' samples.

The chain's CDR3 is CASSEKGLGGRDQETQYF. CDR3 nucleotides: TGTGCCAGCAGTGAAAAGGGGCTCGGGGGCCGTGACCAAGAGACCCAGTACTTC. The J gene is TRBJ2-5, the V gene TRBV2; D tentatively fits TRBD1 or TRBD2 (6 bases each). This CDR3 contains 18 residues. Germline loops: CDR1 SNHLY, CDR2 FYNNEI. Trimming removed 2 bases from V and 0 bases from J, with 19 bases in between.

The chain recombines TRBV5-1 with TRBJ2-5, with a possible D match to TRBD1 (6 bases). CDR1 and CDR2 (germline): SGHRS, YFSETQ. The CDR3 has 15 residues. V gave up 5 bases and J gave up 2 bases, with 16 bases separating them. DNA of the CDR3: TGCGCCAGCAGTCCAACACGACAGGATCAAGAGACCCAGTACTTC. Its translation: CASSPTRQDQETQYF.

There are many counts of this clone. The V call is TRBV6-4, the J call TRBJ2-1; the D call may be TRBD1 or TRBD2 (5 bases each). This CDR3 comprises 15 residues. Trimming removed 2 bases from V and 0 bases from J, with 8 bases in between. Germline values: CDR1 MRHNA, CDR2 SNTAGT. The CDR3 nucleotides read TGTGCCAGCAGTGACCAGGGAGCCTCCTACAATGAGCAGTTCTTC. Translated: CASSDQGASYNEQFF.

This clone was picked up many times. The chain carries TRBV13 and TRBJ1-4; possible D gene TRBD1, 5 bases. CDR1 is PRHDT, CDR2 FYEKMQ, per germline (reference sequence). The CDR3 is 14 amino acids. V lost 6 bases to trimming and J lost 5 bases, with 13 bases between them. The chain's CDR3 is CASRDKDRNEKLFF. Here the CDR3 DNA reads TGTGCCAGCAGGGATAAAGACAGAAATGAAAAACTGTTTTTT.

Only a few counts were recorded for this clone. This CDR3 is also generated by other DNA sequences in the sample. CDR3: CSARESARYNEQFF. The CDR3 DNA reads TGCAGTGCTAGGGAATCTGCACGTTACAATGAGCAGTTCTTC. The V and J genes are TRBV20-1 and TRBJ2-1; D unresolved. The CDR3 loop spans 14 amino acids. Germline CDR1 and CDR2: DFQATT and SNEGSKA (reference sequence). Trimming removed 3 bases from V and 4 bases from J, with 13 bases in between.

There are many counts of this clone. The chain links TRBV19 to TRBJ2-7; D assignment may be TRBD1 or TRBD2 (5 bases each). Trimming took off 5 bases at V and 2 bases at J, with 13 bases between the two ends. The CDR3 has 14 amino acids. Germline loops: CDR1 LNHDA, CDR2 SQIVND (reference sequence). The CDR3 region has the DNA TGTGCCAGTAGTGCCGGGACGGATACCTACGAGCAGTACTTC. It specifies CASSAGTDTYEQYF.

This clone was recorded many times. V is TRBV10-3 and J is TRBJ2-2; 11 bases map to TRBD1. Per the germline V gene, CDR1 is ENHRY and CDR2 is SYGVKD. V was clipped by 3 bases and J by 1 base; unmatched bases: 7. The CDR3 totals 18 residues. For the CDR3, the DNA is TGTGCCATCAGTGATATTGTGGGACAGGGGGAGAACACCGGGGAGCTGTTTTTT. Amino acid sequence: CAISDIVGQGENTGELFF.

At least ten counts were recorded for this clone. V is TRBV7-9 and J is TRBJ2-1; D is perhaps TRBD1 (5 bases). Germline V gives CDR1 SEHNR, CDR2 FQNEAQ (reference sequence). This CDR3 contains 13 residues. V lost 5 bases to trimming and J lost 6 bases, with 11 bases between them. The CDR3 DNA sequence: TGTGCCAGCAGCAGACAGAAACTCAATGAGCAGTTCTTC. Its protein product is CASSRQKLNEQFF.

This clone was seen ten or more times. V gene TRBV2 combines with J gene TRBJ1-1; D perhaps matches TRBD1 (5 bases). The germline gives CDR1 SNHLY, CDR2 FYNNEI. This CDR3 spans 13 amino acids. Trimming stripped 8 bases from V and 1 base from J, with 11 bases between. The CDR3, as DNA: TGTGCCAGCCGTAGGGGTACGAACACTGAAGCTTTCTTT. Translation gives CASRRGTNTEAFF.

There are many counts of this clone. V gene TRBV7-9 combines with J gene TRBJ1-1; tentatively, D is TRBD1 (5 bases). Germline loops: CDR1 SEHNR, CDR2 FQNEAQ (reference sequence). This CDR3 comprises 14 residues. The V end was cut by 1 base, the J end by 2 bases, with 8 bases between. CDR3 sequence reads: CASSLGGDNTEAFF. The CDR3 DNA follows: TGTGCCAGCAGCTTAGGGGGGGATAACACTGAAGCTTTCTTT. Complete variable domain (other parts from reference TRBV7-9 and TRBJ1-1): DTGVSQNPRHKITKRGQNVTFRCDPISEHNRLYWYRQTLGQGPEFLTYFQNEAQLEKSRLLSDRFSAERPKGSFSTLEIQRTEQGDSAMYLCASSLGGDNTEAFFGQGTRLTVV.

This clone was counted ten times or more. This chain joins TRBV7-2 and TRBJ2-1; 12 bases are a match to TRBD2. Losses at the gene ends were 5 bases for V and 6 bases for J; bases not matched to a gene: 5. Germline V gives CDR1 SGHTA, CDR2 FQGNSA. CDR3 length: 15 amino acids. CDR3 region: CASSEGLAGSNEQFF. For the CDR3, the DNA is TGTGCCAGCAGCGAAGGACTAGCGGGGAGCAATGAGCAGTTCTTC.

V usage is TRBV19 and J usage is TRBJ1-6, with a tentative D call TRBD1 (6 bases). In germline, CDR1 is LNHDA, CDR2 SQIVND (reference sequence). Between the trimmed V and J ends, which lost 6 bases and 9 bases, there was a span of 12 bases. The CDR3 has 13 amino acids. The DNA for the CDR3 is TGTGCCAGTAGCGGGGGCTCCGGTTCACCCCTCCACTTT. This gives the protein CASSGGSGSPLHF.

This clone has a handful of counts. The chain combines TRBV27 with TRBJ1-2; D not resolved. The V end was cut by 4 bases, the J end by 9 bases, with 18 bases between. The germline V gene has CDR1 MNHEY and CDR2 SMNVEV (reference sequence). CDR3 length: 14 amino acids. CDR3 amino acids: CASSSTTERYCYTF. CDR3 DNA: TGTGCCAGCAGTTCCACGACCGAGAGGTATTGCTACACCTTC.

As to this clone: This may come from a read error, since a much larger clone is one base off. The rearrangement uses TRBV5-4 and TRBJ1-1; tentatively, D is TRBD1 (6 bases). The germline V gene encodes CDR1 SGHNT and CDR2 YYREEE (reference sequence). The CDR3 contains 15 residues. The V gene lost 5 bases and the J gene lost 1 base, with 15 bases spanning the gap. Here the CDR3 reads CASREPGHPNTEAFF. The DNA of the CDR3 is TGTGCCAGCAGGGAACCGGGACATCCGAACACTGAAGCTTTCTTT.

This clone was seen repeatedly, ten times or more. The chain has TRBV12-5 and TRBJ2-7, with no clear D. The V end lost 2 bases, the J end lost 2 bases, and 19 bases lay between the germline ends. CDR1 is LGHNT, CDR2 FRNRAP, per germline. The CDR3 sequence is 17 residues long. The CDR3 region has the DNA TGTGCTAGTGGTTTGATCGCGTATCCCTCAAGGCCCTACGAGCAGTACTTC. It specifies CASGLIAYPSRPYEQYF.

At least ten counts were recorded for this clone. The chain couples TRBV11-2 to TRBJ2-7; maybe TRBD2 (6 bases). There are 17 residues in the CDR3. Germline V gene data show CDR1 as SGHAT and CDR2 as FQNNGV. The ends were cut back, 0 bases at V and 7 bases at J, with 22 bases in the middle. DNA for the CDR3: TGTGCCAGCAGCTTAGATCCCGGAGGGGACCTAGGTCGGGAGCAGTACTTC. Translating gives CASSLDPGGDLGREQYF. The full variable domain, completed using reference TRBV11-2 and TRBJ2-7, is EAGVAQSPRYKIIEKRQSVAFWCNPISGHATLYWYQQILGQGPKLLIQFQNNGVVDDSQLPKDRFSAERLKGVDSTLKIQPAKLEDSAVYLCASSLDPGGDLGREQYFGPGTRLTVT.

This clone was counted a few times. This chain links TRBV7-9 with TRBJ1-1; D may be TRBD1 (5 bases). CDR1 and CDR2 (germline): SEHNR, FQNEAQ (reference sequence). V gave up 3 bases and J gave up 4 bases, with 12 bases separating them. The CDR3 spans 14 residues. The CDR3, as DNA: TGTGCCAGCAGCTTGGCAGGGTCGGGCACTGAAGCTTTCTTT. This translates into CASSLAGSGTEAFF.

This clone was detected ten times or more. This sequence joins TRBV12-3 or TRBV12-4 and TRBJ2-7; D is tentatively TRBD1 or TRBD2 (6 bases each). This CDR3 region has 15 residues. V lost 5 bases and J lost 0, with 14 bases in between. CDR3: CASSRLRDTSYEQYF. The CDR3 DNA sequence: TGTGCCAGCAGTCGATTGCGGGACACCTCCTACGAGCAGTACTTC.

By frequency in the sample, this clone is large. The chain carries TRBV28 and TRBJ2-7; TRBD2 matches 9 bases. Germline loops: CDR1 MDHEN, CDR2 SYDVKM. The CDR3 covers 16 residues. V dropped 2 bases and J dropped 4; count of bases not matched to a gene: 9. As DNA, the CDR3 is TGTGCCAGCAGTTTACCCTCGGCGGGAGGGCCATACGAGCAGTACTTC. Translation gives CASSLPSAGGPYEQYF.

This clone has at least ten counts. J is TRBJ2-3 and V is TRBV27, with TRBD1 matching 10 bases. V lost 4 bases, J lost 2 bases, and 9 bases stayed unmatched. CDR3 length: 17 amino acids. The V gene's germline CDR1 is MNHEY and CDR2 SMNVEV (reference sequence). As DNA, the CDR3 is TGTGCCAGCAGTTCATACCAAAGACAGGGGGCCACAGATACGCAGTATTTT. Amino acids: CASSSYQRQGATDTQYF.

A remark on this clone: With a much larger clone just one base away, this may be a read error. The chain uses TRBV29-1 and TRBJ1-2, with D possibly being TRBD1 (5 bases). The V gene's germline CDR1 is SQVTM and CDR2 ANQGSEA. The CDR3 is 12 residues long. The CDR3 sequence: CSFDTGVVGYTF. CDR3 coding DNA: TGCAGCTTTGATACAGGCGTCGTTGGCTACACCTTC.